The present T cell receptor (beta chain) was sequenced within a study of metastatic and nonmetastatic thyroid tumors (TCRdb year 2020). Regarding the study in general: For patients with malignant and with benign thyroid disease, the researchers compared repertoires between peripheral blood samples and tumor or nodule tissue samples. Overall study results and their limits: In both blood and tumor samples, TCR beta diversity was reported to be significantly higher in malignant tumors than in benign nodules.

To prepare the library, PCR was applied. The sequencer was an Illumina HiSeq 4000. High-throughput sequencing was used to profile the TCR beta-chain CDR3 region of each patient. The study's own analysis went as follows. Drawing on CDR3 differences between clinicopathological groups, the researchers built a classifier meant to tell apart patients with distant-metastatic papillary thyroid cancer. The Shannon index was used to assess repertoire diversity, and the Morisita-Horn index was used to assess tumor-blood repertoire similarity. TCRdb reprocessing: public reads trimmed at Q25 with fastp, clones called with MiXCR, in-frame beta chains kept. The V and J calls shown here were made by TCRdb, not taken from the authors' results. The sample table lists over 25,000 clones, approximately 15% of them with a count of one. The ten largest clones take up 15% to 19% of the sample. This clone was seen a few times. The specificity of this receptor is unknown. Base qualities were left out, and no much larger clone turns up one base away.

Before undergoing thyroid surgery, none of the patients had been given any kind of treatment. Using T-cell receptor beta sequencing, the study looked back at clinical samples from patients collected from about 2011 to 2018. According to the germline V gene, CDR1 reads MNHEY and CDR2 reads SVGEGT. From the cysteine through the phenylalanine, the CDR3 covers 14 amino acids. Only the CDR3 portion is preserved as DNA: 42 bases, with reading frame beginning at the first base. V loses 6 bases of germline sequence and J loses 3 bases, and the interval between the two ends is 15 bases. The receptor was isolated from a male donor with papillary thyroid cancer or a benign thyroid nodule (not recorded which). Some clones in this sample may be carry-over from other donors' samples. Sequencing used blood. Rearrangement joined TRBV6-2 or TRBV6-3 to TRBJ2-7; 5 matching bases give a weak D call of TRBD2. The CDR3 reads CASRLEGIGYEQYF. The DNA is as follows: TGTGCCAGCAGGCTAGAGGGTATTGGCTACGAGCAGTACTTC.